This T cell receptor beta chain was observed in a study of blood T cell repertoires in COVID-19. Data came from immunoSEQ multiplex PCR; TCRdb stores just in-frame clones and leaves some out. Altogether hundreds of thousands of clones are present, 90% being singletons, with the ten largest covering 1%. Patients of the Seattle cohort, enrolled during active infection, were followed longitudinally. CDR1 is MDHEN and CDR2 is SYDVKM in the germline V gene. Between the trimmed V and J ends, which lost 7 bases and 4 bases, there was a span of 13 bases. The CDR3 runs to 13 residues. This clone occurred once.

The genes are TRBV28 and TRBJ1-2; D unclear. The source of this sequence is a woman in her forties with COVID-19, enrolled during active disease. Sequencing was done on a sample of peripheral blood. For the CDR3, the DNA is TGTGCCAGCAACACCTGGGGAGGCTATGGCTACACCTTC. It yields the protein CASNTWGGYGYTF.